The rows below give T cell receptor beta chains drawn from one sample of a study of shared clonotypes between healthy human individuals. Measured with immunoSEQ multiplex PCR; TCRdb has only the in-frame clones, and not every one. This table has about 610,000 clones, approximately 97% appearing once. Material for sequencing was naive CD4+ T cells sorted from blood. These receptors originate from a woman in her thirties in good health. Both conserved end residues are part of each CDR3. A D gene is named only where the DNA matches it firmly. Size is omitted from some rows. Given values are once, few, many or a class for expanded clones.

NA	NA	TRBV5-1	TRBJ2-1	CASSLAGTLGWVNEQFF	TGCGCCAGCAGCTTGGCCGGGACCCTGGGTTGGGTGAATGAGCAGTTCTTC
NA	NA	TRBV5-8	TRBJ2-2	CASSLARGGLTGELFF	TGTGCCAGCAGCTTGGCCAGAGGGGGGCTCACCGGGGAGCTGTTTTTT
NA	once	TRBV10-3	TRBJ1-3	CAINEGPSSGNTIYF	TGTGCCATCAATGAGGGCCCATCATCTGGAAACACCATATATTTT
NA	NA	TRBV19	TRBJ1-2	CASDTEWMGRGYTF	TGTGCCAGTGATACGGAATGGATGGGTCGTGGCTACACCTTC
NA	NA	TRBV5-1	TRBJ2-3	CASSLGSGNTDTQYF	TGCGCCAGCAGCTTGGGGAGCGGAAACACAGATACGCAGTATTTT
TRBD2	NA	TRBV29-1	TRBJ2-7	CSVGDGLAGGNEQYF	TGCAGCGTTGGGGACGGACTAGCGGGAGGCAACGAGCAGTACTTC
NA	NA	TRBV5-6	TRBJ2-3	CASSLRRLGFGTDTQYF	TGTGCCAGCAGCTTAAGACGACTAGGTTTTGGCACAGATACGCAGTATTTT
TRBD2	NA	TRBV10-3	TRBJ2-4	CAISESPGGIAKNIQYF	TGTGCCATCAGTGAGTCTCCGGGAGGTATAGCCAAAAACATTCAGTACTTC
NA	NA	TRBV7-9	TRBJ1-5	CASSLEPLGRGGDYQPQHF	TGTGCCAGCAGCCTAGAACCCCTCGGACGAGGCGGGGATTATCAGCCCCAGCATTTT
TRBD2	NA	TRBV28	TRBJ2-7	CASSFPGGDEQYF	TGTGCCAGCAGTTTCCCTGGGGGGGATGAGCAGTACTTC
NA	NA	TRBV18	TRBJ1-2	CASSPPSGSYGYTF	TGTGCCAGCTCACCCCCGTCAGGGAGCTATGGCTACACCTTC
NA	NA	TRBV28	TRBJ2-2	CASSLGRTGELFF	TGTGCCAGCAGTTTGGGAAGGACCGGGGAGCTGTTTTTT
NA	NA	TRBV18	TRBJ1-1	CASSPPEALRTEAFF	TGTGCCAGCTCACCACCGGAGGCCCTCAGGACTGAAGCTTTCTTT
TRBD2	NA	TRBV5-1	TRBJ2-1	CASSLLGGNNEQFF	TGCGCCAGCAGCTTGTTGGGGGGGAACAATGAGCAGTTCTTC
TRBD1	NA	TRBV18	TRBJ2-7	CASSPKTGHSYEQYF	TGTGCCAGCTCACCTAAGACAGGGCACTCCTACGAGCAGTACTTC
NA	NA	TRBV9	TRBJ2-7	CASSVDWDSYEQYF	TGTGCCAGCAGCGTAGACTGGGACTCCTACGAGCAGTACTTC
NA	NA	TRBV19	TRBJ2-7	CASRKGGTWDYEQYF	TGTGCCAGTAGAAAGGGGGGTACTTGGGACTACGAGCAGTACTTC
NA	NA	TRBV28	TRBJ1-2	CASGLLQGGYTF	TGTGCCAGCGGCCTATTACAAGGAGGCTACACCTTC
NA	NA	TRBV7-2	TRBJ2-3	CASSLWDTQYF	TGTGCCAGCAGCTTGTGGGATACGCAGTATTTT
NA	NA	TRBV7-2	TRBJ2-5	CASSLSLPLARETQYF	TGTGCCAGCAGCTTATCCCTTCCTCTAGCGAGGGAGACCCAGTACTTC
TRBD2	NA	TRBV6-1	TRBJ2-7	CASRGGNPYEQYF	TGTGCCAGCAGGGGAGGGAACCCCTACGAGCAGTACTTC
TRBD1	NA	TRBV25-1	TRBJ2-7	CASSTRWTGRTYEQYF	TGTGCCAGCAGTACACGTTGGACAGGGAGGACCTACGAGCAGTACTTC
TRBD1	NA	TRBV11-2	TRBJ2-1	CASSPWGIGTGFYNEQFF	TGTGCCAGCAGCCCCTGGGGAATTGGGACAGGGTTCTACAATGAGCAGTTCTTC
NA	NA	TRBV12-5	TRBJ2-5	CASGFGRDLETQYF	TGTGCTAGTGGTTTCGGACGGGACTTAGAGACCCAGTACTTC
TRBD1	NA	TRBV6-6	TRBJ1-5	CASSTPGQGSQPQHF	TGTGCCAGCAGTACGCCTGGACAGGGTTCTCAGCCCCAGCATTTT
NA	NA	TRBV28	TRBJ2-2	CASSLRDTGELFF	TGTGCCAGCAGTTTGCGGGACACCGGGGAGCTGTTTTTT
NA	NA	TRBV11-2	TRBJ2-7	CASSLVGGYEQYF	TGTGCCAGCAGCTTAGTTGGGGGCTACGAGCAGTACTTC
NA	NA	TRBV11-2	TRBJ1-3	CASSYFLGRSTGNTIYF	TGTGCCAGCAGCTACTTTCTCGGACGGTCGACTGGAAACACCATATATTTT
NA	once	TRBV2	TRBJ2-2	CASSGDGELFF	TGTGCCAGCAGCGGAGACGGGGAGCTGTTTTTT
NA	NA	TRBV7-8	TRBJ2-7	CASSLALGRIPYEQYF	TGTGCCAGCAGCTTAGCCCTGGGGCGTATCCCCTACGAGCAGTACTTC
NA	NA	TRBV28	TRBJ1-2	CASSLLPGGGGYTF	TGTGCCAGCAGTTTGCTCCCGGGGGGCGGTGGCTACACCTTC
NA	NA	TRBV7-9	TRBJ2-1	CASSLMTGAYNEQFF	TGTGCCAGCAGCTTAATGACAGGAGCCTACAATGAGCAGTTCTTC
NA	NA	TRBV5-1	TRBJ2-5	CASSLTGRPLAAGETQYF	TGCGCCAGCAGCTTGACAGGACGGCCACTCGCTGCGGGGGAGACCCAGTACTTC
TRBD1	NA	TRBV25-1	TRBJ1-2	CASSPRTGLDYGYTF	TGTGCCAGCAGTCCCCGGACAGGGCTGGACTATGGCTACACCTTC
TRBD1	NA	TRBV2	TRBJ1-1	CARVDRGDTEAFF	TGTGCCAGAGTTGACAGGGGAGACACTGAAGCTTTCTTT
NA	NA	TRBV7-9	TRBJ2-7	CASSSPSWRNSYEQYF	TGTGCCAGCAGCTCCCCCTCTTGGCGGAACTCCTACGAGCAGTACTTC
TRBD2	NA	TRBV27	TRBJ2-7	CASSGGLAHYEQYF	TGTGCCAGCAGCGGTGGACTAGCGCACTACGAGCAGTACTTC
TRBD1	few	TRBV5-1	TRBJ1-2	CASSFQDRKSGYTF	TGCGCCAGCAGCTTCCAGGACAGGAAGAGTGGCTACACCTTC
NA	NA	TRBV7-2	TRBJ1-3	CASSLGPGNTIYF	TGTGCCAGCAGCTTGGGGCCTGGAAACACCATATATTTT
NA	NA	TRBV19	TRBJ1-5	CASSGQPNQPQHF	TGTGCCAGTAGCGGACAGCCAAATCAGCCCCAGCATTTT
TRBD2	NA	TRBV6-5	TRBJ2-7	CASRPLAGGRYEQYF	TGTGCCAGCAGACCCCTAGCGGGAGGCCGCTACGAGCAGTACTTC
TRBD2	NA	TRBV5-1	TRBJ2-1	CASSSGTTYNEQFF	TGCGCCAGTAGCTCAGGGACTACCTACAATGAGCAGTTCTTC
NA	NA	TRBV30	TRBJ2-3	CAWSNRASSTDTQYF	TGTGCCTGGAGTAACAGGGCCTCTAGCACAGATACGCAGTATTTT
NA	NA	TRBV6-6	TRBJ2-5	CASSWGSRRETQYF	TGTGCCAGCAGTTGGGGCAGCCGACGTGAGACCCAGTACTTC
NA	NA	TRBV7-9	TRBJ1-1	CASASTFLGGGAFF	TGTGCCAGCGCATCGACCTTTTTGGGCGGTGGGGCTTTCTTT
TRBD2	NA	TRBV15	TRBJ2-3	CATSGGGSGSTDTQYF	TGTGCCACCAGCGGCGGCGGGAGTGGTAGCACAGATACGCAGTATTTT
TRBD2	NA	TRBV11-1	TRBJ2-3	CASSLPGRLAGPGDTQYF	TGTGCCAGCAGCTTACCGGGTAGACTAGCGGGTCCGGGGGATACGCAGTATTTT